This T cell receptor beta chain derives from a study of cytomegalovirus exposure and HLA in healthy donors. General observations from the study: Accurate predictions that matched the HLA-A and HLA-B alleles of most subjects were reportedly made from TCR beta sequences.

Trimming stripped 5 bases from V and 1 base from J, with 14 bases between. The length of the CDR3 is 15 residues. The germline V gene encodes CDR1 LNHDA and CDR2 SQIVND (reference sequence). This clone turned up a few times. The antigen is undetermined. PCR primers comprised 60 Vbeta and 13 Jbeta primers. Profiled with immunoSEQ multiplex PCR; TCRdb holds only in-frame clones, not every one. The table has 95,000 to 100,000 clones, around 75% seen once. Specimen: PBMCs. This TCR derives from a man aged 50 or older in good health and CMV-seronegative. The rearrangement joins TRBV19 to TRBJ1-2; D possibly corresponds to TRBD1 (6 bases). CDR3: CASSPSDSLNYGYTF. The CDR3, as DNA: TGTGCCAGTAGTCCCTCGGACAGCCTTAACTATGGCTACACCTTC.